These 14 T cell receptor beta chains were all obtained from the same sample, sequenced in a study of CD8+ T cells in alopecia areata. Noted treatment: oral pan-JAK inhibitor, 5-10 mg twice daily. Following RNA extraction, reverse transcription yielded cDNA that acted as the sequencing template. Clones were read by immunoSEQ multiplex PCR, and TCRdb kept only the in-frame ones, dropping some. The sample carries fewer than 250,000 clones, around 43% recorded once. The starting material was CD4+ T cells sorted from blood, obtained around week 36, from a patient treated with tofacitinib. The origin of the receptors is a human donor with alopecia areata.

In its sample, this clone was seen a few times. The chain is built from TRBV29-1 and TRBJ2-5, with a weak D call TRBD1 (5 bases). CDR1 and CDR2 (germline): SQVTM, ANQGSEA. The CDR3 totals 13 residues. Trimming cost V 5 bases and J 6 bases, with 16 bases left between them. The CDR3 DNA sequence: TGCAGCGTTCTGACAGATATTACGAAGACCCAGTACTTC. Amino acids: CSVLTDITKTQYF. The whole variable domain, remainder taken from reference TRBV29-1 and TRBJ2-5, is SAVISQKPSRDICQRGTSLTIQCQVDSQVTMMFWYRQQPGQSLTLIATANQGSEATYESGFVIDKFPISRPNLTFSTLTVSNMSPEDSSIYLCSVLTDITKTQYFGPGTRLLVL.

With respect to this clone: Other nucleotide sequences in the sample specify the same CDR3. The chain has TRBV5-1 and TRBJ2-3; 7 bases map to TRBD2. CDR3 length: 14 residues. The J segment lost 3 bases and the V segment lost 1 base, leaving 2 bases of the junction unmatched. Germline CDR1 reads SGHRS; CDR2 reads YFSETQ. The CDR3 DNA is TGCGCCAGCAGCTTGTCTAGCGGAACAGATACGCAGTATTTT. This translates into CASSLSSGTDTQYF.

This clone has only a few counts. The CDR3 sequence is CSARVGVGAASSQPQHF. The CDR3 nucleotides are TGCAGCGCCCGGGTAGGGGTAGGGGCGGCTTCATCCCAGCCCCAGCATTTT. This rearrangement joins TRBV29-1 to TRBJ1-5; TRBD1 might be the D (5 bases). The CDR3 has 17 residues. CDR1 and CDR2 (germline): SQVTM, ANQGSEA. V dropped 7 bases and J dropped 7 bases, with 29 bases sitting between them.

The chain joins TRBV5-1 to TRBJ2-5; D not certain. CDR1 and CDR2 from the germline V gene are SGHRS and YFSETQ. This CDR3 is built from 12 residues. V lost 5 bases and J 7 bases, leaving 12 bases between the germline ends. CDR3 sequence (DNA): TGCGCCAGCAGGTTCGGAAAAGGGACCCAGTACTTC. Translating it yields CASRFGKGTQYF.

This chain joins TRBV6-5 and TRBJ2-3; D not certain. CDR1 is MNHEY, CDR2 SVGAGI, per germline. V was clipped by 6 bases and J by 6 bases, with 13 bases between them. CDR3 length equals 13 residues. In DNA form, the CDR3 reads TGTGCCAGCAGGCCAAGCGCTGCCGATACGCAGTATTTT. Residues: CASRPSAADTQYF.

This clone was detected only a few times. This chain uses TRBV5-1 with TRBJ2-7; D may be TRBD1 or TRBD2 (6 bases each). This CDR3 spans 14 amino acids. V lost 4 bases to trimming and J lost 2 bases, with 13 bases between them. Germline V CDR1 and CDR2: SGHRS, YFSETQ. CDR3 sequence (DNA): TGCGCCAGCAGCCGGGGGACAAAGGCCTACGAGCAGTACTTC. Residues: CASSRGTKAYEQYF.

This chain uses TRBV9 with TRBJ2-5; D is uncertain. Deletions cut 2 bases from V and 2 bases from J, with 7 bases between. Germline CDR1 and CDR2: SGDLS and YYNGEE. This CDR3 has 13 residues. The CDR3 DNA sequence: TGTGCCAGCAGCGTGGGCCCTCAAGAGACCCAGTACTTC. This translates into CASSVGPQETQYF.

This clone was seen only a few times. This sequence joins TRBV29-1 and TRBJ2-1; the D is unclear. The CDR3 is made up of 11 amino acids. Germline loops: CDR1 SQVTM, CDR2 ANQGSEA. Trimming cost V 6 bases and J 4 bases, with 7 bases left between them. CDR3 residues: CSVSTYNEQFF. DNA for the CDR3: TGCAGCGTCTCTACGTACAATGAGCAGTTCTTC.

The gene calls are TRBV5-1 and TRBJ2-5; 8 bases map to TRBD1. Germline CDR1 reads SGHRS; CDR2 reads YFSETQ. This CDR3 has 17 residues. Trimming at V came to 4 bases and at J to 4 bases, leaving 15 bases not matched to a gene. This CDR3 reads CASSSRPTGGDGETQYF. The CDR3 DNA follows: TGCGCCAGCAGCAGCCGCCCTACAGGGGGAGATGGAGAGACCCAGTACTTC.

CDR3 sequence (DNA): TGTGCCAGCAGTTCCGGGACTAGCGGCCTCAATGAGCAGTTCTTC. It specifies CASSSGTSGLNEQFF. V gene TRBV7-9 combines with J gene TRBJ2-1; 11 positions match TRBD2. V shed 6 bases and J 6 bases; nucleotides not matched to a gene: 7. The germline V gene has CDR1 SEHNR and CDR2 FQNEAQ (reference sequence). The CDR3 runs to 15 residues.

Only a few counts were recorded for this clone. The V and J genes are TRBV4-2 and TRBJ2-1; D is uncertain. V lost 1 base and J 0 bases, leaving 7 bases between the germline ends. CDR3 length: 15 amino acids. In germline, CDR1 is LGHNA, CDR2 YNFKEQ. The CDR3 bases are TGTGCCAGCAGCCAAGGTCAGATCTCCTACAATGAGCAGTTCTTC. As protein: CASSQGQISYNEQFF.

V usage is TRBV9 and J usage is TRBJ2-7; TRBD2 matches 7 bases. Germline V CDR1 and CDR2: SGDLS, YYNGEE. The CDR3 has 12 amino acids. V was clipped by 3 bases and J by 5 bases; unmatched bases: 2. The CDR3: CASSGGGDEQYF. DNA of the CDR3: TGTGCCAGCAGCGGGGGAGGGGACGAGCAGTACTTC.

Only one count was recorded for this clone. This chain connects TRBV6-4 to TRBJ2-2; the D is unclear. Trimming left V 6 bases short and J 5 bases short, with 10 bases between. The CDR3 contains 13 residues. Looked up from germline, CDR1 is MRHNA and CDR2 is SNTAGT. The CDR3 sequence: CASSATRTGELFF. As DNA, the CDR3 is TGTGCCAGCAGCGCGACACGGACCGGGGAGCTGTTTTTT.

The chain has TRBV9 and TRBJ2-3; 9 nucleotides line up with TRBD2. The CDR3 sequence is 15 residues long. Per the germline V gene, CDR1 is SGDLS and CDR2 is YYNGEE. The ends lost 2 bases at V and 3 bases at J; junction bases unmatched: 4. Here the CDR3 DNA reads TGTGCCAGCAGCGTTGCTAGCGGGACGACAGATACGCAGTATTTT. This codes for CASSVASGTTDTQYF.